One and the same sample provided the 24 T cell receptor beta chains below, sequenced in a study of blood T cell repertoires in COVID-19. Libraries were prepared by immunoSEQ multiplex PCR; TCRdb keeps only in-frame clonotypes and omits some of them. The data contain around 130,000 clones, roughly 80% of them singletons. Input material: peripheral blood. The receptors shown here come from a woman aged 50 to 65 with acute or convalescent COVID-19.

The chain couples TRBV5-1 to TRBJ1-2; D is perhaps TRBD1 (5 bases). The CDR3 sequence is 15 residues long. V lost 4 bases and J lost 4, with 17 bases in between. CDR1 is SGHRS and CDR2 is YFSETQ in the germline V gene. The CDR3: CASSPQQGQSYGYTF. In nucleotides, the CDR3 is TGCGCCAGCAGCCCCCAGCAGGGTCAGAGCTATGGCTACACCTTC. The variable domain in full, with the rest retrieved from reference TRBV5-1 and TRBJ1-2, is KAGVTQTPRYLIKTRGQQVTLSCSPISGHRSVSWYQQTPGQGLQFLFEYFSETQRNKGNFPGRFSGRQFSNSRSEMNVSTLELGDSALYLCASSPQQGQSYGYTFGSGTRLTVV.

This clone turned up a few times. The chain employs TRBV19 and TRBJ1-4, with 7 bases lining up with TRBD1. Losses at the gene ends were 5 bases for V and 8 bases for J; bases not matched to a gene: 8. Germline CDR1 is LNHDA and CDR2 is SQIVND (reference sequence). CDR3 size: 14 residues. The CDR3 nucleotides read TGTGCCAGTAGTCGACAGGGAGAATCGGAAAAACTGTTTTTT. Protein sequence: CASSRQGESEKLFF.

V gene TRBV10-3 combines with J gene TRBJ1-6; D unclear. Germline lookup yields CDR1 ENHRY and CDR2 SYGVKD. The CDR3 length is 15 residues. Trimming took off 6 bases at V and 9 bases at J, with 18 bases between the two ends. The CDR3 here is CAISPQGLGTSPLHF. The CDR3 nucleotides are TGTGCCATCAGCCCTCAAGGCCTAGGTACTTCACCCCTCCACTTT.

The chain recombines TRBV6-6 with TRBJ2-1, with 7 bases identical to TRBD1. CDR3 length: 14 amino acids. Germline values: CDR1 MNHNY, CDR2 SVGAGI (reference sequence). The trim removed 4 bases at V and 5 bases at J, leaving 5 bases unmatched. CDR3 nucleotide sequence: TGTGCCAGCAGTTCCCCTGGACAGGACAATGAGCAGTTCTTC. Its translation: CASSSPGQDNEQFF.

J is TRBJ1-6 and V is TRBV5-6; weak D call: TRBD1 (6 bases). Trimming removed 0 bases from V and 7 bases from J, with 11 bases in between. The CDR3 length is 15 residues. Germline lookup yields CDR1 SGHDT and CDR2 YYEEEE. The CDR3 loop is CASSLGQGSNSPLHF. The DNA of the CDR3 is TGTGCCAGCAGCTTGGGTCAGGGGTCGAATTCACCCCTCCACTTT.

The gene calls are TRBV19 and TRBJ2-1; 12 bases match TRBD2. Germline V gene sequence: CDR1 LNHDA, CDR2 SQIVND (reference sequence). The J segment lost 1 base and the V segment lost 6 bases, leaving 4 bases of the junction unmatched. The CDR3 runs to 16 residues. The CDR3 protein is CASRELAGGSYNEQFF. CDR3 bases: TGTGCCAGTAGGGAACTAGCGGGGGGTTCCTACAATGAGCAGTTCTTC.

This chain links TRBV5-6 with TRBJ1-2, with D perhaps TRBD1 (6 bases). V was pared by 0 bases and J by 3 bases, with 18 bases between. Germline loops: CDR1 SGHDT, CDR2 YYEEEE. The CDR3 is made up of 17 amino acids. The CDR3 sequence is CASSLGGRGSSYYGYTF. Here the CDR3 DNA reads TGTGCCAGCAGCTTGGGGGGGCGTGGGTCTTCGTACTATGGCTACACCTTC.

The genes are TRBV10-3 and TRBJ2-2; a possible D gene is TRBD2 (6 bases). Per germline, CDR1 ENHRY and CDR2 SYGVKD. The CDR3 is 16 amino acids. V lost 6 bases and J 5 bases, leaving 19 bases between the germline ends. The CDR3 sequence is CAISEGLAGRTGELFF. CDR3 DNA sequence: TGTGCCATCAGCGAGGGTCTGGCTGGGAGGACCGGGGAGCTGTTTTTT.

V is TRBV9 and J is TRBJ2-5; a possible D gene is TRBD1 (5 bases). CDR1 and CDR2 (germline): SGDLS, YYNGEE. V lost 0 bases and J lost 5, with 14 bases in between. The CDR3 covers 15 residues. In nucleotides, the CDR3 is TGTGCCAGCAGCGTAGAGGCTCTATCAGGGGAGACCCAGTACTTC. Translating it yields CASSVEALSGETQYF.

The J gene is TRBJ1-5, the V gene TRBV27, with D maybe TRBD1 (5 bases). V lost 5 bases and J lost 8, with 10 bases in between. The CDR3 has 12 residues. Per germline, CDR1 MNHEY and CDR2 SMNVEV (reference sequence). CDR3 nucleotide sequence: TGTGCCAGCAGTCGGCTAGGGGAGCCCCAGCATTTT. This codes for CASSRLGEPQHF.

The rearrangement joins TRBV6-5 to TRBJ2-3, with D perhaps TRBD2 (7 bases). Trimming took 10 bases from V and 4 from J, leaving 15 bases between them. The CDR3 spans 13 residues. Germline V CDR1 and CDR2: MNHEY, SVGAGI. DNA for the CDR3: TGTGCCACCGGTAGGGGGGGCGCAGATACGCAGTATTTT. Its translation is CATGRGGADTQYF.

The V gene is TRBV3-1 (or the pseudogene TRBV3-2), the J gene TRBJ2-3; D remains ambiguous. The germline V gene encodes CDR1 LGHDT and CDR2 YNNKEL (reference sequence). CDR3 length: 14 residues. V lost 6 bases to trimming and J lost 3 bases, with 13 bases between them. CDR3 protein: CASSVALKTDTQYF. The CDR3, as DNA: TGTGCCAGCAGTGTAGCACTAAAAACAGATACGCAGTATTTT.

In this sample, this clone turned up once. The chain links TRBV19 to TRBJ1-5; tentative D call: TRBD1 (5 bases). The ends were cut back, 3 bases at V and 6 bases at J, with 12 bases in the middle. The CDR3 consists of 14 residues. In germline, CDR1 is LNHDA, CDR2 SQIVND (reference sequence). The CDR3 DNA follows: TGTGCCAGTAGTATTTCAGGGATTAGTCAGCCCCAGCATTTT. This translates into CASSISGISQPQHF.

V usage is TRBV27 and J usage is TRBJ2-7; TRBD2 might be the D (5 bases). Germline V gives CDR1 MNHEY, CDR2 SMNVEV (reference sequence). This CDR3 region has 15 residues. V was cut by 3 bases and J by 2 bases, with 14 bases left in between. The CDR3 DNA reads TGTGCCAGCAGTTTTGGGGAGTCGCTTGCCTACGAGCAGTACTTC. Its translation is CASSFGESLAYEQYF.

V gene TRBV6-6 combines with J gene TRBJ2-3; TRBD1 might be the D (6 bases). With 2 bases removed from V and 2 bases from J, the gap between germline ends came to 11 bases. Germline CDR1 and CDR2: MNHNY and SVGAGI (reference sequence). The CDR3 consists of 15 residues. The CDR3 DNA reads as TGTGCCAGCAGTTACACAGGGAAGGACACAGATACGCAGTATTTT. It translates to CASSYTGKDTDTQYF.

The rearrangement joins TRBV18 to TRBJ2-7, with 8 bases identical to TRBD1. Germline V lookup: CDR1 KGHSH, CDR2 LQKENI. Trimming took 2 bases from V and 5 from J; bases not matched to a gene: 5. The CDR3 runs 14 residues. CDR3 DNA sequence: TGTGCCAGCTCACCAACACAGGGGGACAACGAGCAGTACTTC. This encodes CASSPTQGDNEQYF.

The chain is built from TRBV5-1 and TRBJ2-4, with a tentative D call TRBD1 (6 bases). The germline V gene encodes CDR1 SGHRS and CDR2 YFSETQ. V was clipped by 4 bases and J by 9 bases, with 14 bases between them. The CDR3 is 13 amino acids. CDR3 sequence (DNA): TGCGCCAGCAGCATAGGGGGAGACGGCATTCAGTACTTC. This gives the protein CASSIGGDGIQYF.

In DNA form, the CDR3 reads TGCGCCAGCAGCTCCTCCGGGACAGGGGCTTACTATGGCTACACCTTC. Its translation: CASSSSGTGAYYGYTF. This chain uses TRBV5-1 with TRBJ1-2; 10 bases fit TRBD1. The CDR3 length is 16 residues. V was clipped by 3 bases and J by 3 bases; unmatched bases: 8. Germline V CDR1 and CDR2: SGHRS, YFSETQ.

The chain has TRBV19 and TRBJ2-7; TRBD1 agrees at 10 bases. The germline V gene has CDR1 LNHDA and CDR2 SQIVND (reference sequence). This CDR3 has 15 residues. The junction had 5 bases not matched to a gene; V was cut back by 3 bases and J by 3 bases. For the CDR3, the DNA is TGTGCCAGTAGTATTGGGACAGGGGTTAACTACGAGCAGTACTTC. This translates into CASSIGTGVNYEQYF.

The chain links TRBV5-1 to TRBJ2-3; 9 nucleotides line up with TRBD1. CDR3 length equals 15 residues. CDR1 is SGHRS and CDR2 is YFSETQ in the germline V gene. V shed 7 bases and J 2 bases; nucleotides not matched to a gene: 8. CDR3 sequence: CASRKQGAYTDTQYF. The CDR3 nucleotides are TGCGCCAGCCGCAAACAGGGGGCTTACACAGATACGCAGTATTTT.

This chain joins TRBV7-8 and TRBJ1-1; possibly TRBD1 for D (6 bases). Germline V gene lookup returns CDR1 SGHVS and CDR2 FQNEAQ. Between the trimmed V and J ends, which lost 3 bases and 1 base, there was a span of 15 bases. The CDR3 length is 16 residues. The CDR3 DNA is TGTGCCAGCAGCTTGGACAGCCTAACTCGGAACACTGAAGCTTTCTTT. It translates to CASSLDSLTRNTEAFF.

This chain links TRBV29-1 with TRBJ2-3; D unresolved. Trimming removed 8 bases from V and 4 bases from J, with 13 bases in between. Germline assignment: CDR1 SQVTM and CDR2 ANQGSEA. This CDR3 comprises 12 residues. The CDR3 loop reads CSTRRVPDTQYF. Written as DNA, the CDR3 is TGCAGCACCCGCCGGGTCCCAGATACGCAGTATTTT.

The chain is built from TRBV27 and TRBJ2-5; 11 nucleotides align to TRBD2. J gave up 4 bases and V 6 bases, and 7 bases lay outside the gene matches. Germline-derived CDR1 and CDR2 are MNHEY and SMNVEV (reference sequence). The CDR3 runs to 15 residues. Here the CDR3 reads CASSMTLAGGETQYF. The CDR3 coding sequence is TGTGCCAGCAGCATGACCCTAGCGGGGGGAGAGACCCAGTACTTC.

CDR3: CAWSDRGNQPQHF. In DNA, the CDR3 is TGTGCCTGGAGCGACCGGGGCAATCAGCCCCAGCATTTT. This chain connects TRBV30 to TRBJ1-5; D is undetermined. In germline, CDR1 is GTSNPN, CDR2 SVGIG (reference sequence). V gave up 3 bases and J gave up 2 bases, with 8 bases separating them. CDR3 length: 13 amino acids.